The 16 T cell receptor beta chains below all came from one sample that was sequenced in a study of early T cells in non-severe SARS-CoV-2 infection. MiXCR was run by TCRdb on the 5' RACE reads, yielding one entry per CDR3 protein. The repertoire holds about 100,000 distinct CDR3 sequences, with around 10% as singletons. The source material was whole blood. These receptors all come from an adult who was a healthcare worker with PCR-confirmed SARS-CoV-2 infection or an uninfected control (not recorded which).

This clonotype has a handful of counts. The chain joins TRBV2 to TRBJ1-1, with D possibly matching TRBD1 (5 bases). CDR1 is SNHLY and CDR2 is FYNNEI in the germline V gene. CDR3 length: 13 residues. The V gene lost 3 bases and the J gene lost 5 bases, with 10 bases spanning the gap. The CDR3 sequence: CASSDTGRTEAFF. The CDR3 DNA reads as TGTGCCAGCAGTGATACAGGCCGGACTGAAGCTTTCTTT.

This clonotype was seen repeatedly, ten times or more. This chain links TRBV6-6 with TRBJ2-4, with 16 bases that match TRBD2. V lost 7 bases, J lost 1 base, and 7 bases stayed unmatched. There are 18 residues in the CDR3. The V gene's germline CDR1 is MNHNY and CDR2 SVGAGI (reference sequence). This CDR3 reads CASKPGTSGRVAKNIQYF. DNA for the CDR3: TGTGCCAGCAAACCCGGGACTAGCGGGAGGGTGGCCAAAAACATTCAGTACTTC.

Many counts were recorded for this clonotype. CDR3 coding DNA: TGTGCCAGCAGCCCAGGACAGGGGGGGAATCAGCCCCAGCATTTT. Residues: CASSPGQGGNQPQHF. The chain links TRBV7-9 to TRBJ1-5, with 10 bases aligning to TRBD1. V lost 5 bases to trimming and J lost 4 bases; unmatched junction nucleotides: 5. This CDR3 has 15 residues. Looked up from germline, CDR1 is SEHNR and CDR2 is FQNEAQ (reference sequence). Combining the CDR3 with reference TRBV7-9 and TRBJ1-5 gives the whole variable domain DTGVSQNPRHKITKRGQNVTFRCDPISEHNRLYWYRQTLGQGPEFLTYFQNEAQLEKSRLLSDRFSAERPKGSFSTLEIQRTEQGDSAMYLCASSPGQGGNQPQHFGDGTRLSIL.

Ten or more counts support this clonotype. The CDR3 loop is CASTLTSGPQETQYF. The CDR3 DNA reads as TGTGCCAGCACCCTCACTAGCGGACCCCAAGAGACCCAGTACTTC. The chain couples TRBV6-6 to TRBJ2-5; TRBD2 agrees at 8 bases. CDR1 is MNHNY and CDR2 is SVGAGI in the germline V gene (reference sequence). The CDR3 has 15 amino acids. V shed 7 bases, J shed 1 base, and the junction held 8 bases outside the gene matches.

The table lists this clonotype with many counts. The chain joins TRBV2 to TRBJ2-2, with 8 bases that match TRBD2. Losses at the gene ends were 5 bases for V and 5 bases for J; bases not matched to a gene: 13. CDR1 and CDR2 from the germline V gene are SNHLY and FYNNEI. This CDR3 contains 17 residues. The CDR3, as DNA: TGTGCCAGCAGTTTATCTACTAGCGGATCTCAGACCGGGGAGCTGTTTTTT. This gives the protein CASSLSTSGSQTGELFF.

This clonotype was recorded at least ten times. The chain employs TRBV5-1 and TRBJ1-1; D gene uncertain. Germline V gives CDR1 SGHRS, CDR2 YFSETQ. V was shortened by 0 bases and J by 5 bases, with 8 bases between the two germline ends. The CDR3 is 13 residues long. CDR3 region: CASSLENWTEAFF. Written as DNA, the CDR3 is TGCGCCAGCAGCTTGGAAAACTGGACTGAAGCTTTCTTT.

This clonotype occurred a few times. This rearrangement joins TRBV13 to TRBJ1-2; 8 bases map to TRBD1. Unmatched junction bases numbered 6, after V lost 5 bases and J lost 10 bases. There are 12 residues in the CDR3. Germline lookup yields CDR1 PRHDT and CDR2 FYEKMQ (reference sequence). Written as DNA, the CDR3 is TGTGCCAGCAGCACCCGGACAGGGCACTACACCTTC. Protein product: CASSTRTGHYTF.

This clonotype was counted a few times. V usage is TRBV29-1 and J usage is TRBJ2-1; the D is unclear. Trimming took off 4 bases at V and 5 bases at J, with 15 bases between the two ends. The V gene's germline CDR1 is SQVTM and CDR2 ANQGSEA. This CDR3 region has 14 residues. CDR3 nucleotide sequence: TGCAGCGTTGGTGGGCGATCCCTGGACAATGAGCAGTTCTTC. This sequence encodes CSVGGRSLDNEQFF.

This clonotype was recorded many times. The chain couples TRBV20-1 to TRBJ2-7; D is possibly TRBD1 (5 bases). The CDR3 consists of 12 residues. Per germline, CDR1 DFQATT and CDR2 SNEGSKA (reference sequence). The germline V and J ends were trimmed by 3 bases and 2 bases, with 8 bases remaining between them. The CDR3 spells CSASQGPYEQYF. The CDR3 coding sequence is TGCAGTGCTAGCCAGGGTCCCTACGAGCAGTACTTC.

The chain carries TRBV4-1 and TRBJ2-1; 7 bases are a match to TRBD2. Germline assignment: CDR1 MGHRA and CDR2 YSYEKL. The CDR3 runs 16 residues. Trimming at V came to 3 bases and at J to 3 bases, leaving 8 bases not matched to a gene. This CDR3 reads CASSHNTGTIYNEQFF. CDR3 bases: TGCGCCAGCAGCCACAATACCGGGACTATCTACAATGAGCAGTTCTTC.

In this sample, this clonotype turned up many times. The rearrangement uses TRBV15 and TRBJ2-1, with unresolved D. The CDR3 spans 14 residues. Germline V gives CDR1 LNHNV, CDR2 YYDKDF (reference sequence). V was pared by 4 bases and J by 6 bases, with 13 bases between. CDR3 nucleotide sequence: TGTGCCACCAGCATACAAGGACCACCCAATGAGCAGTTCTTC. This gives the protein CATSIQGPPNEQFF.

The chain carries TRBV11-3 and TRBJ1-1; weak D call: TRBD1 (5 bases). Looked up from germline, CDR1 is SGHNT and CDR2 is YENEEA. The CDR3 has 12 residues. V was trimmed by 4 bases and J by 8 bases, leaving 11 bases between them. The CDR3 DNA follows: TGTGCCAGCAGCTCCGGGGGGAAGGAAGCTTTCTTT. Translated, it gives CASSSGGKEAFF. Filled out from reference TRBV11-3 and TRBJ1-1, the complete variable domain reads EAGVVQSPRYKIIEKKQPVAFWCNPISGHNTLYWYLQNLGQGPELLIRYENEEAVDDSQLPKDRFSAERLKGVDSTLKIQPAELGDSAVYLCASSSGGKEAFFGQGTRLTVV.

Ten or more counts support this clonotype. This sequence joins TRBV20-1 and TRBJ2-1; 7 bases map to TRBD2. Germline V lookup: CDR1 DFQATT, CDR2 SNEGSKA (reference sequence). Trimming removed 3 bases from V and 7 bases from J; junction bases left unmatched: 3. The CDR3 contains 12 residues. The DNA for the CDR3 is TGCAGTGCTAGCGTGCGGGAGAATGAGCAGTTCTTC. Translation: CSASVRENEQFF.

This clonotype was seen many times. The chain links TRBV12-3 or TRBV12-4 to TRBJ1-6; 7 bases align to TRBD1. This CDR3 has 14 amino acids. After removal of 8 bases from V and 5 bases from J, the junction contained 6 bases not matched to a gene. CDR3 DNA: TGTGCCAGCGCCGGGACAGAGAATAATTCACCCCTCCACTTT. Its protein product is CASAGTENNSPLHF.

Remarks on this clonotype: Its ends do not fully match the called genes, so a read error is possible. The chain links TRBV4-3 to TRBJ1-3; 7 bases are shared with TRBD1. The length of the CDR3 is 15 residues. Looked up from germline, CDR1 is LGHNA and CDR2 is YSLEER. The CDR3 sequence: CASSQETGKGNAIYF. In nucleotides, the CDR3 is TGCGCCAGCAGCCAGGAGACAGGGAAGGGAAACGCCATATATTTT.

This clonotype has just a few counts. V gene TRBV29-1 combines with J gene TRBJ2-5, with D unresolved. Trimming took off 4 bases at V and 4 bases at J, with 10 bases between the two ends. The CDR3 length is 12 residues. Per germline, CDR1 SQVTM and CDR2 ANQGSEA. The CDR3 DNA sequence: TGCAGCGTTGGTAGGGAATCAGAGACCCAGTACTTC. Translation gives CSVGRESETQYF. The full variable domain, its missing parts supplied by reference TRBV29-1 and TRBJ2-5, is SAVISQKPSRDICQRGTSLTIQCQVDSQVTMMFWYRQQPGQSLTLIATANQGSEATYESGFVIDKFPISRPNLTFSTLTVSNMSPEDSSIYLCSVGRESETQYFGPGTRLLVL.